The TCR beta chain described here comes from a study of T cell changes during pregnancy in multiple sclerosis. The CDR3 extends over 17 amino acids. Profiled with immunoSEQ multiplex PCR; TCRdb holds only in-frame clones, not every one. The sample shows around 88,000 clones, roughly 94% of them seen only once. V and J are TRBV21-1 and TRBJ1-5. TRBV21-1 is reported as a pseudogene. This sample comprised peripheral blood, obtained after pregnancy. The origin of this receptor is a female donor in good health, enrolled as a control in a pregnancy study. The CDR3 here is CASSKRNREGSNQPQHF. The CDR3 nucleotides are TGTGCCAGCAGCAAGAGGAACAGGGAGGGAAGCAATCAGCCCCAGCATTTT.